This TCR beta chain was obtained from a study of blood T cell repertoires in COVID-19. CDR1 is SGHRS and CDR2 is YFSETQ in the germline V gene. The CDR3 spans 12 residues. The V gene lost 1 base and the J gene lost 4 bases, with 5 bases spanning the gap. The repertoire was sequenced with immunoSEQ multiplex PCR; TCRdb's copy has only in-frame clones and lacks some. The sample records some 380,000 clones, 85% to 90% being singletons. The J gene is TRBJ1-2, the V gene TRBV5-1; D gene ambiguous. This clonotype was obtained from a young man with active or convalescent COVID-19. Sequenced sample: peripheral blood. Here the CDR3 DNA reads TGCGCCAGCAGCTTGTCGCGCTATGGCTACACCTTC. It specifies CASSLSRYGYTF.